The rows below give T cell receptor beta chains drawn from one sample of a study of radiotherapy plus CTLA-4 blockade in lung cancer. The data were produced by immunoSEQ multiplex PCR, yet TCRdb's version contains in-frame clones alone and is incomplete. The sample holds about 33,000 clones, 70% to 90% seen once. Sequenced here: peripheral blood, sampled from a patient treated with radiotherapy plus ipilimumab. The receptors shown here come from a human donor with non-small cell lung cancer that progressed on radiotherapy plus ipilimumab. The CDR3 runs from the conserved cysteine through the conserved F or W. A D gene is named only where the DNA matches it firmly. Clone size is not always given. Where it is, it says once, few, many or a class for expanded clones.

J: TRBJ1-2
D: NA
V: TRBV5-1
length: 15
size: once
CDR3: CASSSGGGPGYGYTF
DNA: TGCGCCAGCAGCTCTGGCGGGGGGCCGGGCTATGGCTACACCTTC

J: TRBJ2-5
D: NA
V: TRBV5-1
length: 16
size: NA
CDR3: CASSPGARGGQETQYF
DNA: TGCGCCAGCAGCCCCGGGGCGAGGGGGGGGCAAGAGACCCAGTACTTC

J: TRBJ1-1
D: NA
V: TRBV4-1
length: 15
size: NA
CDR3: CASSQPRRGNTEAFF
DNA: TGCGCCAGCAGCCAGCCCCGAAGAGGGAACACTGAAGCTTTCTTT

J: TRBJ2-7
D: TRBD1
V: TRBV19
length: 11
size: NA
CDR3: CATQTGYEQYF
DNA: TGTGCCACTCAGACAGGGTACGAGCAGTACTTC

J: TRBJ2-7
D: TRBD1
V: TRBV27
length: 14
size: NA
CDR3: CASRLSTGADEQYF
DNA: TGTGCCAGCAGGCTATCGACAGGGGCCGACGAGCAGTACTTC

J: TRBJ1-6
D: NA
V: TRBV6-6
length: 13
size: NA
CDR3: CASRAQPYSPLHF
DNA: TGTGCCAGCAGGGCACAGCCCTATTCACCCCTCCACTTT

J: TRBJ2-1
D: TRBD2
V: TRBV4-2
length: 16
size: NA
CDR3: CASSQGPRSGEDEQFF
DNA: TGTGCCAGCAGCCAAGGGCCGCGCAGCGGGGAGGATGAGCAGTTCTTC

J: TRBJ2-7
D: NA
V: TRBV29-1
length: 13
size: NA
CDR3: CSVLSGPPYEQYF
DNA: TGCAGCGTATTATCAGGGCCCCCCTACGAGCAGTACTTC

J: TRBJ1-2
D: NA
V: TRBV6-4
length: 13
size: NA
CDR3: CASSDGRLGLYTF
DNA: TGTGCCAGCAGTGACGGGAGGCTCGGCCTCTACACCTTC

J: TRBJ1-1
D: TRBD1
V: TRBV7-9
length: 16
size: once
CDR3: CASSLARTGGNTEAFF
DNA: TGTGCCAGCAGCTTAGCTCGGACAGGGGGCAATACTGAAGCTTTCTTT

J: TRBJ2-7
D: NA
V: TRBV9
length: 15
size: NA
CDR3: CASSVASVPSYEQYF
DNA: TGTGCCAGCAGCGTTGCCAGCGTACCCTCCTACGAGCAGTACTTC

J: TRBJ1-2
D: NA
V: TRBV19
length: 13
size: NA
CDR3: CASRNTGSRGYTF
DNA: TGTGCCAGTAGAAACACGGGTTCGCGTGGCTACACCTTC

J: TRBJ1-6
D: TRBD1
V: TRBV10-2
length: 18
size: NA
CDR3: CASLDARQGHLRSSPLHF
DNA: TGCGCCAGCCTCGACGCCCGACAGGGCCACCTTAGGAGTTCACCCCTCCACTTT

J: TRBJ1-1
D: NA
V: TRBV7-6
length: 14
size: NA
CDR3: CASSFGEGVTEAFF
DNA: TGTGCCAGCAGCTTCGGGGAGGGGGTAACTGAAGCTTTCTTT

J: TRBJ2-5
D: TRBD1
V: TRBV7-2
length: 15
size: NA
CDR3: CASSLDRQGVETQYF
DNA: TGTGCCAGCAGCTTAGACCGACAGGGCGTGGAGACCCAGTACTTC

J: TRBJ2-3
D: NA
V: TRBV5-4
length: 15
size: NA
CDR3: CASSAQASPTDTQYF
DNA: TGTGCCAGCAGCGCACAGGCCTCGCCCACAGATACGCAGTATTTT

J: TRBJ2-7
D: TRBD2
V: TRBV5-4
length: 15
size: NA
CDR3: CASSFGGGTSYEQYF
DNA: TGTGCCAGCAGCTTCGGCGGGGGAACCTCCTACGAGCAGTACTTC

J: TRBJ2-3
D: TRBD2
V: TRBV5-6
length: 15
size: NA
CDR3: CASSFVAGGRDTQYF
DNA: TGTGCCAGCAGCTTCGTGGCGGGGGGTAGAGATACGCAGTATTTT

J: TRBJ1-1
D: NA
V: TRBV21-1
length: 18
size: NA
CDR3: CASSRTGTGYRMNTEAFF
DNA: TGTGCCAGCAGCAGAACCGGGACAGGGTACCGCATGAACACTGAAGCTTTCTTT

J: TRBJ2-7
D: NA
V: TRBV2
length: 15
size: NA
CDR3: CASSEGGGSSYEQYF
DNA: TGTGCCAGCAGTGAGGGCGGGGGCAGCTCCTACGAGCAGTACTTC

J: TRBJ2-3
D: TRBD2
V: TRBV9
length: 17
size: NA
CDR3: CASSFGTSGGSTDTQYF
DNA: TGTGCCAGCAGCTTCGGGACTAGCGGGGGATCCACAGATACGCAGTATTTT

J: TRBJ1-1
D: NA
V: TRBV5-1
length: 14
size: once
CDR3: CASSSQTVNTEAFF
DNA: TGCGCCAGCAGCTCGCAGACAGTGAACACTGAAGCTTTCTTT

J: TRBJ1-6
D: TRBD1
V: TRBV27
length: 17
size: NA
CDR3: CASSLYPGGENNSPLHF
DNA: TGTGCCAGCAGTTTATACCCAGGGGGTGAGAATAATTCACCCCTCCACTTT

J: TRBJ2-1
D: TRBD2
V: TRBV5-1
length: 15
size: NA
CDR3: CASSIRGGWDNEQFF
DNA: TGCGCCAGCAGCATCCGGGGAGGGTGGGACAATGAGCAGTTCTTC

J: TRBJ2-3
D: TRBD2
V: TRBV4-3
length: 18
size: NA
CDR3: CASSQDGGLAGGPDTQYF
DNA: TGCGCCAGCAGCCAAGATGGGGGACTAGCGGGGGGGCCAGATACGCAGTATTTT

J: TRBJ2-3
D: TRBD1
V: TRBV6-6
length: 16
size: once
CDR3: CASSSRQGVTTDTQYF
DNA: TGTGCCAGCAGTTCCCGACAGGGGGTCACTACAGATACGCAGTATTTT

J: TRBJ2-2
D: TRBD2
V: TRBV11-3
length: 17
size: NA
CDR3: CASSLRQAGANTGELFF
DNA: TGTGCCAGCAGCTTACGCCAAGCGGGGGCCAACACCGGGGAGCTGTTTTTT

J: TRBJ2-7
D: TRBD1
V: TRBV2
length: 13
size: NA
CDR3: CASSGQGYYEQYF
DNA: TGTGCCAGCAGCGGACAGGGTTACTACGAGCAGTACTTC

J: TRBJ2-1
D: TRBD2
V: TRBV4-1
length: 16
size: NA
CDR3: CASSQLAGDSYNEQFF
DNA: TGCGCCAGCAGCCAATTAGCGGGGGATTCCTACAATGAGCAGTTCTTC

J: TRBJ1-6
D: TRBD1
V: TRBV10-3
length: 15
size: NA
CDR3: CAIRSGQEGNSPLHF
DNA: TGTGCCATCAGATCCGGACAGGAAGGAAACTCACCCCTCCACTTT

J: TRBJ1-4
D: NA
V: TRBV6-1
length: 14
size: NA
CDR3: CASNKGATNEKLFF
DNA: TGTGCCAGCAATAAAGGGGCAACTAATGAAAAACTGTTTTTT

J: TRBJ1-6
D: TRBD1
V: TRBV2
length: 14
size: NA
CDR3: CASGTGSNNSPLHF
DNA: TGTGCCAGTGGGACAGGGTCAAATAATTCACCCCTCCACTTT

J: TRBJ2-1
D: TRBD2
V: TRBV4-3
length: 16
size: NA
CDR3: CASSQDQTGGLNEQFF
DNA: TGCGCCAGCAGCCAAGATCAAACGGGGGGGCTCAATGAGCAGTTCTTC

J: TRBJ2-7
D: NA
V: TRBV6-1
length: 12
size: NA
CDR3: CASSLTYYEQYF
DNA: TGTGCCAGCAGTCTTACTTACTACGAGCAGTACTTC

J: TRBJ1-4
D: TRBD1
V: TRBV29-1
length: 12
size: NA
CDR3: CSGRGVREKLFF
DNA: TGCAGTGGCAGGGGGGTAAGGGAAAAACTGTTTTTT

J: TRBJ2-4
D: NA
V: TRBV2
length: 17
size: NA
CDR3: CASSEPASDLAKNIQYF
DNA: TGTGCCAGCAGTGAACCGGCTAGTGACTTAGCCAAAAACATTCAGTACTTC

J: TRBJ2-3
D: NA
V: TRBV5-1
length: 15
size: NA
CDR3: CASSLARGNTDTQYF
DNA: TGCGCCAGCAGCTTGGCCCGGGGAAACACAGATACGCAGTATTTT